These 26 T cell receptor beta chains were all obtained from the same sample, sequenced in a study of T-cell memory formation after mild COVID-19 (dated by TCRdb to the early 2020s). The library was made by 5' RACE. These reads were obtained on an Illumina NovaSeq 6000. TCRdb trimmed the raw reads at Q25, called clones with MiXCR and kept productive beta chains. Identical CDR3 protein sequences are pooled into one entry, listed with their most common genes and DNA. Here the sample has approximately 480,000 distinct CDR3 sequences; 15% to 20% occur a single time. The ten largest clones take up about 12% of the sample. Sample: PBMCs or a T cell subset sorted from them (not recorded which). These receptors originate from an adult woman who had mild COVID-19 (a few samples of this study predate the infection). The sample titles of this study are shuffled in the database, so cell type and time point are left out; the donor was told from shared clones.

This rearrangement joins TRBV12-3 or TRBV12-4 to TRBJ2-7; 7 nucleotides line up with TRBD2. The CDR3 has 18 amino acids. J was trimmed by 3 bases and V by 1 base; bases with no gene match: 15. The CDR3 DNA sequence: TGTGCCAGCAGTTTAGGACGCGTCATTGGTCTAGCGGACTACGAGCAGTACTTC. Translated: CASSLGRVIGLADYEQYF.

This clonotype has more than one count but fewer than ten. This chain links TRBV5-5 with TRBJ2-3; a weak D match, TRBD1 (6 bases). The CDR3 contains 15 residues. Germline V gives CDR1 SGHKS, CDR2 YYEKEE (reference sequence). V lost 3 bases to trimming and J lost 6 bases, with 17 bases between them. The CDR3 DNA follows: TGTGCCAGCAGCTGGGGACAAGGAGGCGGTGATACGCAGTATTTT. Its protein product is CASSWGQGGGDTQYF.

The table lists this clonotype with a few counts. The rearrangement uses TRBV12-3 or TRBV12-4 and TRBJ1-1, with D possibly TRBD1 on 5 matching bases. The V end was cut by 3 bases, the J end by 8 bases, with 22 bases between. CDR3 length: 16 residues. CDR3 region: CASSFRWGKGGSEAFF. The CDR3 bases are TGTGCCAGCAGTTTTAGGTGGGGGAAGGGCGGTTCCGAAGCTTTCTTT.

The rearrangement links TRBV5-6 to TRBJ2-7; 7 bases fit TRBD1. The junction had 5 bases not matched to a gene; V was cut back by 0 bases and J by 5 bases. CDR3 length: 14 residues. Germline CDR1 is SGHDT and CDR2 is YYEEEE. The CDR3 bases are TGTGCCAGCAGCTTGGGACAGGGAGAGGACGAGCAGTACTTC. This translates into CASSLGQGEDEQYF.

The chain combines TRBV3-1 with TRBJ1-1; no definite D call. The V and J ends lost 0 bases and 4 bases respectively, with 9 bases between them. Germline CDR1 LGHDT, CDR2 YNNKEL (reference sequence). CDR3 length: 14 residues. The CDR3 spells CASSQDRPRTEAFF. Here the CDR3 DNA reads TGTGCCAGCAGCCAAGACAGGCCGCGCACTGAAGCTTTCTTT.

The CDR3 DNA sequence: TGTGCCACCAGTGATTTACTAGCGGGGGGACAAGAGACCCAGTACTTC. Translating gives CATSDLLAGGQETQYF. The rearrangement uses TRBV24-1 and TRBJ2-5; 12 bases map to TRBD2. The V segment lost 1 base and the J segment 2 bases; nucleotides outside the gene matches: 1. This CDR3 contains 16 residues. CDR1 KGHDR and CDR2 SFDVKD come from the germline V gene.

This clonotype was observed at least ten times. Here the CDR3 DNA reads TGTGCCAGCAGCCCCAGGGGGGGGCACATCTACGAGCAGTACTTC. Its protein is CASSPRGGHIYEQYF. The V call is TRBV7-3, the J call TRBJ2-7, with D perhaps assigned TRBD1 or TRBD2 (7 bases each). CDR3 size: 15 residues. CDR1 is SGHTA, CDR2 FQGTGA, per germline. V was cut by 5 bases and J by 3 bases, with 17 bases left in between.

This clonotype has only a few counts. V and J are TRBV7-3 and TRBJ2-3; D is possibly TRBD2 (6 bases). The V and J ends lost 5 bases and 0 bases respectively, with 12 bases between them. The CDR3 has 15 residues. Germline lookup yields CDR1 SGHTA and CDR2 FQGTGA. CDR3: CASSPGGFSTDTQYF. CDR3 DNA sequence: TGTGCCAGCAGCCCCGGGGGTTTTAGCACAGATACGCAGTATTTT.

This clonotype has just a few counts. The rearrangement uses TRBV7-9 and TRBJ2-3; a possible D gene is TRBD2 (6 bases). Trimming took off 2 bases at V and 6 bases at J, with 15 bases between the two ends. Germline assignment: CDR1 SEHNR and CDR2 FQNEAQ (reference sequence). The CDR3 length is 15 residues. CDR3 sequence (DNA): TGTGCCAGCAGCTTATTGTCGGGGGAATTGGATACGCAGTATTTT. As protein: CASSLLSGELDTQYF. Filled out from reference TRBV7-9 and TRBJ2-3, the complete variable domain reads DTGVSQNPRHKITKRGQNVTFRCDPISEHNRLYWYRQTLGQGPEFLTYFQNEAQLEKSRLLSDRFSAERPKGSFSTLEIQRTEQGDSAMYLCASSLLSGELDTQYFGPGTRLTVL.

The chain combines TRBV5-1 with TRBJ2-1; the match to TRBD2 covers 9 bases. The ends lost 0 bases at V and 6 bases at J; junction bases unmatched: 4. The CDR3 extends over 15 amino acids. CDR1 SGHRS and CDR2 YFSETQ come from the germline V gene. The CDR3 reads CASSLAGLAVNEQFF. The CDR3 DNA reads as TGCGCCAGCAGCTTGGCGGGACTAGCAGTCAATGAGCAGTTCTTC.

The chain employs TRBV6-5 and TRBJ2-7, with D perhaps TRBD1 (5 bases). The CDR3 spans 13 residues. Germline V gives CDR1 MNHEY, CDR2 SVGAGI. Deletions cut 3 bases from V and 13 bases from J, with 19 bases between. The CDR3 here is CASSYMTLDKLYF. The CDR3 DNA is TGTGCCAGCAGTTATATGACATTGGACAAGCTTTACTTC.

The CDR3 reads CASSQRGVTGETQYF. For the CDR3, the DNA is TGCGCCAGCAGCCAGAGAGGGGTTACAGGGGAGACGCAGTATTTT. This rearrangement joins TRBV4-3 to TRBJ2-3, with 7 bases fitting TRBD1. The CDR3 totals 15 residues. V shed 3 bases, J shed 9 bases, and the junction held 12 bases outside the gene matches. Germline CDR1 is LGHNA and CDR2 is YSLEER.

The CDR3 reads CASSIGGWVREAFF. CDR3 DNA: TGTGCCAGTAGTATAGGCGGTTGGGTCCGTGAAGCTTTCTTT. The V gene is TRBV19, the J gene TRBJ1-1; D uncertain. V lost 1 base and J 7 bases, leaving 13 bases between the germline ends. This CDR3 spans 14 amino acids. The germline V gene has CDR1 LNHDA and CDR2 SQIVND (reference sequence). The complete variable domain, with remaining parts taken from reference TRBV19 and TRBJ1-1, reads DGGITQSPKYLFRKEGQNVTLSCEQNLNHDAMYWYRQDPGQGLRLIYYSQIVNDFQKGDIAEGYSVSREKKESFPLTVTSAQKNPTAFYLCASSIGGWVREAFFGQGTRLTVV.

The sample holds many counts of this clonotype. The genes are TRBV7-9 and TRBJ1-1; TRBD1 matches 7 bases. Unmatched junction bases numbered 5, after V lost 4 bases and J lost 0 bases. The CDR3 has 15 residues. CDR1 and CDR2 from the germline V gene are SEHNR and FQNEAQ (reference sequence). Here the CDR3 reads CASSSRQGVNTEAFF. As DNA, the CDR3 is TGTGCCAGCAGCTCCAGACAGGGAGTGAACACTGAAGCTTTCTTT.

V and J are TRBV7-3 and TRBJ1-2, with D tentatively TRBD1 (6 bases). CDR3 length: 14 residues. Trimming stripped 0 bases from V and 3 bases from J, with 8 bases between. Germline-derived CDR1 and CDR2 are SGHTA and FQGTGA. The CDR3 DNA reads TGTGCCAGCAGCTTAACGTCAGGGGACTATGGCTACACCTTC. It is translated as CASSLTSGDYGYTF.

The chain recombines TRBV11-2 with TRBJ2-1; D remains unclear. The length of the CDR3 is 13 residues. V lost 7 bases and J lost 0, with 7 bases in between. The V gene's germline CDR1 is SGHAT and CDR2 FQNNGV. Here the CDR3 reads CASTRSSYNEQFF. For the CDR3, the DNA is TGTGCCAGCACCCGTAGCTCCTACAATGAGCAGTTCTTC.

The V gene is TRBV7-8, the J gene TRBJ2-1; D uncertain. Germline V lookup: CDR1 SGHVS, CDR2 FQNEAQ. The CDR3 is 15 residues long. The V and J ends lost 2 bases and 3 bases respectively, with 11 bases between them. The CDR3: CASSLTSSLYNEQFF. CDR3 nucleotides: TGTGCCAGCAGCTTAACCAGCTCGCTCTACAATGAGCAGTTCTTC. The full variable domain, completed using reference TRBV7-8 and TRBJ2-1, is GAGVSQSPRYKVAKRGQDVALRCDPISGHVSLFWYQQALGQGPEFLTYFQNEAQLDKSGLPSDRFFAERPEGSVSTLKIQRTQQEDSAVYLCASSLTSSLYNEQFFGPGTRLTVL.

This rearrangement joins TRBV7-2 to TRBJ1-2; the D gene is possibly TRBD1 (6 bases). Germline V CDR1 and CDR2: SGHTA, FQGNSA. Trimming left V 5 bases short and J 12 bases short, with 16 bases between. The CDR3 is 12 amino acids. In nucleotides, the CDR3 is TGTGCCAGCAGCCCCTCGGGGGGGGCGAACACCTTC. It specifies CASSPSGGANTF.

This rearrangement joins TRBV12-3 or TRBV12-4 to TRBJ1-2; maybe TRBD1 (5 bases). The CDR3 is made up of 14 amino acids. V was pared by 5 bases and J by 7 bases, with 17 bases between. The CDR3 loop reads CASSPDPTVGGYTF. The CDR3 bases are TGTGCCAGCAGTCCCGACCCGACAGTGGGTGGCTACACCTTC.

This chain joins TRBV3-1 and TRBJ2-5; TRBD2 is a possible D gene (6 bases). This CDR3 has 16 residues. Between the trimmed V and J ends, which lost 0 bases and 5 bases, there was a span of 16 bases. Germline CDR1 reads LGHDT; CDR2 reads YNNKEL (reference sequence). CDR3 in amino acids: CASSQDEHPRGETQYF. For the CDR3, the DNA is TGTGCCAGCAGCCAAGATGAGCACCCCCGGGGGGAGACCCAGTACTTC.

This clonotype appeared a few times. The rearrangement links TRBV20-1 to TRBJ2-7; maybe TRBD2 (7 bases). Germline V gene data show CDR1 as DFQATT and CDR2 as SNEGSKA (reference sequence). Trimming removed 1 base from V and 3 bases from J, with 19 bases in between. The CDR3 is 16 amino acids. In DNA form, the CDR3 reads TGCAGTGCTAGAGTCGAGGGAGGGGGTTTGGTCTACGAGCAGTACTTC. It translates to CSARVEGGGLVYEQYF.

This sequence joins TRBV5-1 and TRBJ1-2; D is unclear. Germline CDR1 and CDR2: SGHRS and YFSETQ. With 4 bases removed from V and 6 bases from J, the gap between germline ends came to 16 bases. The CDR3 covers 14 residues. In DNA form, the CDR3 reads TGCGCCAGCAGCCCATTAGGCCTCTTGGATGGCTACACCTTC. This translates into CASSPLGLLDGYTF.

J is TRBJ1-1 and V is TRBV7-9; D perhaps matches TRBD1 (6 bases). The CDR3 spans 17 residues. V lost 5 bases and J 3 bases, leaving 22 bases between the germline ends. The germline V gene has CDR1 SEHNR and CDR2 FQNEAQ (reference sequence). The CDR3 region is CASSTLPGGGPYTEAFF. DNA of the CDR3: TGTGCCAGCAGCACCTTACCTGGGGGGGGCCCGTACACTGAAGCTTTCTTT. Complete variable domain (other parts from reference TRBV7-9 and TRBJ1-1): DTGVSQNPRHKITKRGQNVTFRCDPISEHNRLYWYRQTLGQGPEFLTYFQNEAQLEKSRLLSDRFSAERPKGSFSTLEIQRTEQGDSAMYLCASSTLPGGGPYTEAFFGQGTRLTVV.

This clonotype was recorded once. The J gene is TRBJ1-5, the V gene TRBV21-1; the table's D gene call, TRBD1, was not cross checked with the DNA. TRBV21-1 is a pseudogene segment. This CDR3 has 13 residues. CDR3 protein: CASSKLGDQPQHF. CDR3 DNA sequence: TGTGCCAGCAGCAAATTAGGGGATCAGCCCCAGCATTTT.

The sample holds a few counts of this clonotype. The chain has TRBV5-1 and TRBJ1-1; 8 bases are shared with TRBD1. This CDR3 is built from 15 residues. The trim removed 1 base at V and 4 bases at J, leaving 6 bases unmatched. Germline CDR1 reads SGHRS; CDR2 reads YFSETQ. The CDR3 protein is CASSLLDRAFTEAFF. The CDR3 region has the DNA TGCGCCAGCAGCTTGTTGGACAGGGCTTTCACTGAAGCTTTCTTT.

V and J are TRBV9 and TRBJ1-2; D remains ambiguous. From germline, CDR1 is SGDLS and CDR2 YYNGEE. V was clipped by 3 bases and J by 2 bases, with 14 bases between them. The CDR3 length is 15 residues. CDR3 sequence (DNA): TGTGCCAGCAGCGGCGTACAACGGGAAAACTATGGCTACACCTTC. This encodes CASSGVQRENYGYTF.